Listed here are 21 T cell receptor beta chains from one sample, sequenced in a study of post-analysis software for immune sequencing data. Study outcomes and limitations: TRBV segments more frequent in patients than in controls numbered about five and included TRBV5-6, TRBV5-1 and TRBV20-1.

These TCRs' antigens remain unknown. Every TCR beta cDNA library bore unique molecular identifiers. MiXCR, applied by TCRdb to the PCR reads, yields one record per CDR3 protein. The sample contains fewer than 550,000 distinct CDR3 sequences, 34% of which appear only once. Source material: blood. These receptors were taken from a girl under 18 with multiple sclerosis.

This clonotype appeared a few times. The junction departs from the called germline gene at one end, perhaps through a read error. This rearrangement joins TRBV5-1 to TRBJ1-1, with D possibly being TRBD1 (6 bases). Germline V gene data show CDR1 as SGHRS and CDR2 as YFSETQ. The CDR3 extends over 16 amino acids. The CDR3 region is CASSLNRGSRNIEAFF. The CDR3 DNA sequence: TGCGCCAGCAGCTTGAATAGGGGGAGTAGGAACATTGAAGCTTTCTTT.

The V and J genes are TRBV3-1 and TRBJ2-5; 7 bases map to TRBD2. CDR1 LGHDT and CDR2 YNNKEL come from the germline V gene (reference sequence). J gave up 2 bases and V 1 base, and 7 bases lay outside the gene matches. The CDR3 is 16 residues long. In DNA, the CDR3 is TGTGCCAGCAGCCAAGGTCTAGCGGTGTTACAAGAGACCCAGTACTTC. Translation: CASSQGLAVLQETQYF.

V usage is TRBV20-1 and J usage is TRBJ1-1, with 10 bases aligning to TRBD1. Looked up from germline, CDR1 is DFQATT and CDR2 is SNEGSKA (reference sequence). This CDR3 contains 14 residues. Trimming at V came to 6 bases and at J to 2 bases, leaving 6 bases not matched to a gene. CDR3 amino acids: CSADQTGGNTEAFF. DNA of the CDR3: TGCAGTGCCGATCAGACAGGGGGCAACACTGAAGCTTTCTTT.

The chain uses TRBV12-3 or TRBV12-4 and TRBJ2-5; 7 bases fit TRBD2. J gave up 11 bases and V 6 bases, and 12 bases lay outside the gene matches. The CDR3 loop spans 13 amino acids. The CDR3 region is CASRIQLDGGQYF. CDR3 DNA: TGTGCCAGCAGGATACAACTAGACGGGGGGCAGTACTTC.

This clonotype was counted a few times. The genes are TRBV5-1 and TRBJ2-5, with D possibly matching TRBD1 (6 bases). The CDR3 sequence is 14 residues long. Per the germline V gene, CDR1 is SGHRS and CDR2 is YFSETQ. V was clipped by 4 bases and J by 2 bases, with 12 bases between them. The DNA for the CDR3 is TGCGCCAGCAGCCCTGAAGGACAGCAAGAGACCCAGTACTTC. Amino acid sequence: CASSPEGQQETQYF. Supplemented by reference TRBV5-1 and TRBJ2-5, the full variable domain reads KAGVTQTPRYLIKTRGQQVTLSCSPISGHRSVSWYQQTPGQGLQFLFEYFSETQRNKGNFPGRFSGRQFSNSRSEMNVSTLELGDSALYLCASSPEGQQETQYFGPGTRLLVL.

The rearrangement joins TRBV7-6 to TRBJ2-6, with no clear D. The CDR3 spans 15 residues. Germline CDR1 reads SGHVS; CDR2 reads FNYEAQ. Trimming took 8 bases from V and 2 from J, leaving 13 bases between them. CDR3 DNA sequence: TGTGCCAGCTCCCTAGGGCGTCCTGGGGCCAACGTCCTGACTTTC. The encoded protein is CASSLGRPGANVLTF.

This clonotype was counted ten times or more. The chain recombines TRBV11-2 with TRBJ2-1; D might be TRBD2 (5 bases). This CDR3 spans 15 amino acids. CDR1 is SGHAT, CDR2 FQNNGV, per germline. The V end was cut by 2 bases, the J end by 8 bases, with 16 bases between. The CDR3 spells CASSLLRGMGDEQFF. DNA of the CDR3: TGTGCCAGCAGCTTATTACGCGGAATGGGAGATGAGCAGTTCTTC.

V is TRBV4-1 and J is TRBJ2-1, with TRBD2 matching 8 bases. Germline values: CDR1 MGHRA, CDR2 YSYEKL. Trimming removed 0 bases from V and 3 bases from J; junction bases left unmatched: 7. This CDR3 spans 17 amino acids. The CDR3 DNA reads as TGCGCCAGCAGCCAAGATAAGAATAGCGGGAACTACAATGAGCAGTTCTTC. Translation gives CASSQDKNSGNYNEQFF.

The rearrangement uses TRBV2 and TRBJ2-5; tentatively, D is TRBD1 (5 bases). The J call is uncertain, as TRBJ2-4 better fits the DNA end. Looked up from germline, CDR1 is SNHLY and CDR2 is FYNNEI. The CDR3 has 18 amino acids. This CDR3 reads CASSEAPNRRLAKNIQYF. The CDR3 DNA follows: TGTGCCAGCAGTGAAGCGCCCAACAGGCGATTAGCCAAAAACATTCAGTACTTC.

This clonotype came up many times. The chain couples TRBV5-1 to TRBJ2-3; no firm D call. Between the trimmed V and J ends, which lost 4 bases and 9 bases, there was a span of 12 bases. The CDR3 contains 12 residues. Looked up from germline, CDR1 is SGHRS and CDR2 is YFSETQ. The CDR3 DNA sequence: TGCGCCAGCAGCCCTATCATGGGGACGCAGTATTTT. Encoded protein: CASSPIMGTQYF.

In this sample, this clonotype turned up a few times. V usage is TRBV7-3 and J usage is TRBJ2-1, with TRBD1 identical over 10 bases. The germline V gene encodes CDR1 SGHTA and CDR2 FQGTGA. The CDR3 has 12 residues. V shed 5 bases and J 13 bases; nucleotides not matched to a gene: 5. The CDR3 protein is CASSPGQGRQFF. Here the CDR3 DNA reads TGTGCCAGCAGCCCGGGACAGGGGCGACAGTTCTTC.

This CDR3 is CASSVSGTRRGDNEKLFF. DNA of the CDR3: TGTGCCAGCAGCGTATCCGGGACAAGGCGGGGAGATAATGAAAAACTGTTTTTT. This chain connects TRBV9 to TRBJ1-4; tentatively, D is TRBD1 (6 bases). Germline loops: CDR1 SGDLS, CDR2 YYNGEE. Trimming stripped 1 base from V and 4 bases from J, with 20 bases between. The CDR3 has 18 amino acids.

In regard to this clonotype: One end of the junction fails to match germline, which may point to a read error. The CDR3 bases are TGTGCCAGCAGCTTAACCCAACTAGAGAACACCGGGGAGCGGTTTTTT. Translating gives CASSLTQLENTGERFF. The genes are TRBV7-3 and TRBJ2-2; D may be TRBD2 (5 bases). In germline, CDR1 is SGHTA, CDR2 FQGTGA. The CDR3 contains 16 residues. Based on the CDR3 plus reference TRBV7-3 and TRBJ2-2, the full variable domain is GAGVSQTPSNKVTEKGKYVELRCDPISGHTALYWYRQSLGQGPEFLIYFQGTGAADDSGLPNDRFFAVRPEGSVSTLKIQRTERGDSAVYLCASSLTQLENTGERFFGEGSRLTVL.

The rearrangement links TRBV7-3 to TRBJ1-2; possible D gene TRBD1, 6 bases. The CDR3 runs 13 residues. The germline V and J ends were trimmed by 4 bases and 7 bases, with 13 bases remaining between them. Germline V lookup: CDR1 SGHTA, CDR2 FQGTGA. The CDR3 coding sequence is TGTGCCAGCAGCTCCAGCAGGGGAAGTGGCTACACCTTC. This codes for CASSSSRGSGYTF.

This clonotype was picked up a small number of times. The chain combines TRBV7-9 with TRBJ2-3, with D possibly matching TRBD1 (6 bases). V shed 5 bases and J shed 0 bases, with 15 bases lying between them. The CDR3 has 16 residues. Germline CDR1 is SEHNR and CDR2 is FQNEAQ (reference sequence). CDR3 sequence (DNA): TGTGCCAGCAGCCCCCGAGGGACAACTAGCACAGATACGCAGTATTTT. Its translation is CASSPRGTTSTDTQYF.

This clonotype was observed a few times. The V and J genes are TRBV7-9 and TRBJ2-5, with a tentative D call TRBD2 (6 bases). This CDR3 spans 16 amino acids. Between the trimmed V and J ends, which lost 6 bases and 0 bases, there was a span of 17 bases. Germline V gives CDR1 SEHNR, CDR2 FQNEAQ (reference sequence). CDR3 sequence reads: CASRSGTYRDQETQYF. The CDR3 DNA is TGTGCCAGCAGGTCAGGGACTTATCGCGACCAAGAGACCCAGTACTTC.

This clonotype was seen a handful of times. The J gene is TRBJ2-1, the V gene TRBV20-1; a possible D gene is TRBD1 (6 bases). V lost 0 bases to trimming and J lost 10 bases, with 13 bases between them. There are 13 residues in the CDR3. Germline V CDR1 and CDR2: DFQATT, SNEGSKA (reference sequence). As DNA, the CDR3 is TGCAGTGCTAGAGATAACAGGGTGGACGAGCAGTTCTTC. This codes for CSARDNRVDEQFF.

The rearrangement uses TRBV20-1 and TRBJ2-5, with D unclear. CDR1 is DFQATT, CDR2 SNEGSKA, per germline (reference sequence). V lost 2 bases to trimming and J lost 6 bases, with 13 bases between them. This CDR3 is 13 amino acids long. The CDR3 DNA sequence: TGCAGTGCTAGAAGGGTGGCGGAAAAGACCCAGTACTTC. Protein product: CSARRVAEKTQYF.

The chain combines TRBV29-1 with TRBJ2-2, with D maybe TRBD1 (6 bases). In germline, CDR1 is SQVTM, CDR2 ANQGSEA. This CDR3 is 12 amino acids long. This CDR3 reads CTGQYYTGELFF. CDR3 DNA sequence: TGCACCGGACAGTACTACACCGGGGAGCTGTTTTTT.

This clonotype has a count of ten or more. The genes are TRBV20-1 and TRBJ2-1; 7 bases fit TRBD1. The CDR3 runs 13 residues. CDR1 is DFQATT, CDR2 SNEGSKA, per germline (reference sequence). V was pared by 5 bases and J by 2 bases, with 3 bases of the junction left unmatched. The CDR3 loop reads CSADRDAYNEQFF. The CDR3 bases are TGCAGTGCTGACAGGGATGCCTACAATGAGCAGTTCTTC.

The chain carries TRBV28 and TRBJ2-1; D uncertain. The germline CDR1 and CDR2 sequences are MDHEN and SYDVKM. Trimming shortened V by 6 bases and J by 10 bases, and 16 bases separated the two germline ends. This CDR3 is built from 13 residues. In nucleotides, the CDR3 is TGTGCCAGCAGCCCCCTTGGATCCTACGAGCAGTTCTTC. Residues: CASSPLGSYEQFF.